This T cell receptor (beta chain) is from a study of blood T cell repertoires in COVID-19. In the study overall: From T cells, B-cell-depleted T cells, or PBMCs came the material, which was cDNA or gDNA.

Study processing details: Quantification of nucleated cells was approximated via reference gene primer amplification. Using immunoSEQ multiplex PCR, the repertoire was profiled, and TCRdb retains in-frame clones only, with some absent. The V and J calls and clone size come from that table; D and trimming were worked out from the DNA. Altogether about 140,000 clones are present, 80% to 90% being singletons, with the ten largest covering roughly 4%. Germline CDR1 and CDR2: MDHEN and SYDVKM. Trimming shortened V by 4 bases and J by 7 bases, and 11 bases separated the two germline ends. The CDR3 is made up of 14 amino acids.

The chain carries TRBV28 and TRBJ1-6, with D maybe TRBD1 (5 bases). Sequencing was done on a sample of peripheral blood. This receptor was identified in a woman aged 40 to 49 with acute or convalescent COVID-19. DNA of the CDR3: TGTGCCAGCAGTTCAGGGAAGGAAAATTCACCCCTCCACTTT. The encoded protein is CASSSGKENSPLHF.